This T cell receptor beta chain originates from a study of shared clonotypes between healthy human individuals. Study background: Those who served as donors were two women and three men between the ages of 18 and 49. General study points: Non-shared clonotypes showed lower generation probabilities than clonotypes common to all four donors.

About this clone itself: Its antigen is currently unknown.

Genomic DNA from each subset was divided evenly over several immunoSEQ plates. Clones were read by immunoSEQ multiplex PCR, and TCRdb kept only the in-frame ones, dropping some. This sample has about 2,200,000 clones; about 93% occur once, and the top ten carry over 1.5%. Germline CDR1 is SGHAT and CDR2 is FQNNGV. CDR3 length: 11 residues. V was clipped by 6 bases and J by 8 bases, with 10 bases between them. CD8 cells classed as naive were CD45RO-negative and positively selected for CCR7, excluding terminally differentiated effector memory CD45RA+ cells. This clonotype was obtained from a man between 18 and 29 years old in good health. Some clones in this sample may be carry-over from other donors' samples. J is TRBJ1-1 and V is TRBV11-2; D possibly corresponds to TRBD1 (6 bases). Sequenced material: naive CD8+ T cells from PBMCs. The CDR3 DNA sequence: TGTGCCAGCAGGTTACAGGGAGAAGCTTTCTTT. Protein sequence: CASRLQGEAFF.